The present T cell receptor (beta chain) was sequenced within a study of T cell clonotyping in hematopoietic cell transplantation. The study's findings and limits: Higher Inverse Simpson Index values in graft donor and pretransplant recipient predicted broader posttransplant TCR diversity. Recipient TCR diversity dropped after transplant; expanded clonotypes rose from day 30 to 180.

Samples: about 28 days before transplant, then days 30, 100 and 180 after. The repertoire was sequenced with immunoSEQ multiplex PCR; TCRdb's copy has only in-frame clones and lacks some. The repertoire holds about 11,000 clones, with 89% as singletons. This clone has just a few counts. Its antigen is not known. The sequence was obtained from a male patient aged 55 to 70 who had an allogeneic stem cell transplant from an unrelated donor, so the T cells may come from the graft donor. Some clones in this sample may be carry-over from other donors' samples. Material: PBMCs, obtained 180 days after allogeneic stem cell transplant.

CDR3: CASSYAGHSEAFF. CDR3 nucleotides: TGTGCCAGCAGTTACGCAGGACACAGTGAAGCTTTCTTT. The chain employs TRBV6-6 and TRBJ1-1; a possible D gene is TRBD1 (5 bases). The V end was cut by 2 bases, the J end by 7 bases, with 11 bases between. CDR1 MNHNY and CDR2 SVGAGI come from the germline V gene (reference sequence). The CDR3 loop spans 13 amino acids.